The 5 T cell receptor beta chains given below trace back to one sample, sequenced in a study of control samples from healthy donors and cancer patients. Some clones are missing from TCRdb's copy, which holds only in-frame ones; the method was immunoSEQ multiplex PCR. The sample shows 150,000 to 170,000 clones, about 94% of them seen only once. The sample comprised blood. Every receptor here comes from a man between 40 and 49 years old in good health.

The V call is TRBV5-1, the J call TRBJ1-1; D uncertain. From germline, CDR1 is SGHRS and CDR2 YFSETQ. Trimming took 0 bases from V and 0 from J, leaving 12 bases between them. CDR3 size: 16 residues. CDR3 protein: CASSLAGGGMNTEAFF. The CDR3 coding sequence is TGCGCCAGCAGCTTGGCCGGAGGAGGAATGAACACTGAAGCTTTCTTT.

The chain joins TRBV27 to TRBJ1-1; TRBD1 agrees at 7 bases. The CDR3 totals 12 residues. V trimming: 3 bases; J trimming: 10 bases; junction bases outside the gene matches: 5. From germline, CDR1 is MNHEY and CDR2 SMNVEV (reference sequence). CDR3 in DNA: TGTGCCAGCAGTTTGTCAGGGGACAGAGCTTTCTTT. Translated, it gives CASSLSGDRAFF.

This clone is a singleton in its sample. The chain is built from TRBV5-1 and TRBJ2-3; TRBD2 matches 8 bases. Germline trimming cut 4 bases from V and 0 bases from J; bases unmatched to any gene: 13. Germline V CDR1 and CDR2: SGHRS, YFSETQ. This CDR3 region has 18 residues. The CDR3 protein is CASSPASGGRSSTDTQYF. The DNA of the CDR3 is TGCGCCAGCAGCCCCGCCAGCGGGGGACGCTCTAGCACAGATACGCAGTATTTT.

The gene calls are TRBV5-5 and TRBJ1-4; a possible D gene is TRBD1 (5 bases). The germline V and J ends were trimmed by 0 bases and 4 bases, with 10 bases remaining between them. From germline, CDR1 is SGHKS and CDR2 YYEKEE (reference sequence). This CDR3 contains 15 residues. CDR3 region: CASSLAGHFNEKLFF. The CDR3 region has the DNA TGTGCCAGCAGCTTGGCGGGGCACTTTAATGAAAAACTGTTTTTT.

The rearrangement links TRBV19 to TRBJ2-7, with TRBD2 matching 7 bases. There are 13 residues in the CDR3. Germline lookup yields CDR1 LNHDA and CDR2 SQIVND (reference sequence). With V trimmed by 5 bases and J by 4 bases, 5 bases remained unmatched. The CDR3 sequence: CASSPASGYEQYF. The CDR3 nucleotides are TGTGCCAGTAGTCCCGCTAGCGGTTACGAGCAGTACTTC. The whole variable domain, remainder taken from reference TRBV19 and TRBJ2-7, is DGGITQSPKYLFRKEGQNVTLSCEQNLNHDAMYWYRQDPGQGLRLIYYSQIVNDFQKGDIAEGYSVSREKKESFPLTVTSAQKNPTAFYLCASSPASGYEQYFGPGTRLTVT.